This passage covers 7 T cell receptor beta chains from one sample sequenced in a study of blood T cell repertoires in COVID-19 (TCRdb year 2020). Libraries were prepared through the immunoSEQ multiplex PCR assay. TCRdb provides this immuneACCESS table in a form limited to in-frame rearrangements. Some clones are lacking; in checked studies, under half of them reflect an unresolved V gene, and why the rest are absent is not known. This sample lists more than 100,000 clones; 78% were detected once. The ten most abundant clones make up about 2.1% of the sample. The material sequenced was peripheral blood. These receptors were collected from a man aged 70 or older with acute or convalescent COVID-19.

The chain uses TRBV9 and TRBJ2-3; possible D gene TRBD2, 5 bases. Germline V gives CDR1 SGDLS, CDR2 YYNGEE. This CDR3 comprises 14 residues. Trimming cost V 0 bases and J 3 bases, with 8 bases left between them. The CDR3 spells CASSVAGFTDTQYF. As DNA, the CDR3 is TGTGCCAGCAGCGTAGCGGGATTTACAGATACGCAGTATTTT.

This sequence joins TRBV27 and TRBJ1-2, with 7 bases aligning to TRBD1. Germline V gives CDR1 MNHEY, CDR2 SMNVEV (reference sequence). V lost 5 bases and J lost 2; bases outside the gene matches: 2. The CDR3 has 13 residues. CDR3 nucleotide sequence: TGTGCCAGCAGTGAGGACAGGAACTATGGCTACACCTTC. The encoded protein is CASSEDRNYGYTF.

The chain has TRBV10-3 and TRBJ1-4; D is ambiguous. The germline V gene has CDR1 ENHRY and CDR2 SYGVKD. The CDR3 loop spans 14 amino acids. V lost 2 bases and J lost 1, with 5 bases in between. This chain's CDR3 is CAISEAQTNEKLFF. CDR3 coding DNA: TGTGCCATCAGTGAGGCACAAACTAATGAAAAACTGTTTTTT.

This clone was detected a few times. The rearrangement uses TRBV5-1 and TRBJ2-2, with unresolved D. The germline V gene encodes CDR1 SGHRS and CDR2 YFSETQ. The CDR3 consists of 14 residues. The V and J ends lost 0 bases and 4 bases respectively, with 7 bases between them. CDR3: CASSLDPSTGELFF. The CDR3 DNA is TGCGCCAGCAGCTTGGATCCTAGCACCGGGGAGCTGTTTTTT.

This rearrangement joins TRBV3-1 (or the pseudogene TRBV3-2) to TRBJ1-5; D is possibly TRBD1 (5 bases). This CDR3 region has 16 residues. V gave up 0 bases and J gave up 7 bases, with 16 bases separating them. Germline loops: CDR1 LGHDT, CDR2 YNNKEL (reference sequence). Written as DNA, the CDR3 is TGTGCCAGCAGCCAAGATTTTCCCCAGGGTGGCCAGCCCCAGCATTTT. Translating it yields CASSQDFPQGGQPQHF.

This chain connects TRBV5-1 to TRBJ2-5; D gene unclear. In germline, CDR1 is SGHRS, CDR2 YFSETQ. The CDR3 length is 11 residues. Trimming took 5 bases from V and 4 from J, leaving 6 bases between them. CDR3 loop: CASRNIETQYF. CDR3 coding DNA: TGCGCCAGCAGAAATATAGAGACCCAGTACTTC.

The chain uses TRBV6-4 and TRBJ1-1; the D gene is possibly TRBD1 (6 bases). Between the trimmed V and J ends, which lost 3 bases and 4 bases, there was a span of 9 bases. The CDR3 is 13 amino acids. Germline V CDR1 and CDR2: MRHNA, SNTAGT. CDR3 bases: TGTGCCAGCAGTGAACAACAGGGCACTGAAGCTTTCTTT. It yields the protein CASSEQQGTEAFF.